Sequencing of this T cell receptor beta chain was carried out in a study of cytomegalovirus exposure and HLA in healthy donors. Study findings and constraints: The investigators catalogued 150 to 200 TCR beta chains as cytomegalovirus-associated. There were several of the most significant clusters that appeared linked to common viral pathogens in a later analysis.

This clone turned up a few times. The target antigen is unknown. The PCR contained 60 Vbeta and 13 Jbeta primers. The repertoire was sequenced with immunoSEQ multiplex PCR; TCRdb's copy has only in-frame clones and lacks some. Among about 94,000 clones listed, about 7.6% were seen once. Sequencing was done on a sample of PBMCs. This receptor was identified in a man aged 50-59 years in good health and CMV-seronegative.

In DNA, the CDR3 is TGTGCCAGCTCACCAAACGGGGCTTCGGGGGGAGAGACCCAGTACTTC. Its translation: CASSPNGASGGETQYF. The rearrangement joins TRBV18 to TRBJ2-5, with TRBD2 identical over 7 bases. This CDR3 spans 16 amino acids. Germline CDR1 is KGHSH and CDR2 is LQKENI. J was trimmed by 4 bases and V by 2 bases; bases with no gene match: 10.